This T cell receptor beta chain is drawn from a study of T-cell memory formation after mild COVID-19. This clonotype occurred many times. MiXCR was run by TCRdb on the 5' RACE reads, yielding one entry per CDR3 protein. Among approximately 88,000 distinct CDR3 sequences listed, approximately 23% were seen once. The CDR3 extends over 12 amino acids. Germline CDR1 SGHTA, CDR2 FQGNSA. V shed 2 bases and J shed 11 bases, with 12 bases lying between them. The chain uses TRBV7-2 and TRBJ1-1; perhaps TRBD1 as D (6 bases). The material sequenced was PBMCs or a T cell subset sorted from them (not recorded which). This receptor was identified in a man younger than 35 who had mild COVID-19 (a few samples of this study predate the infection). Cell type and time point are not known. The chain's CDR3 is CASSLIGGDAFF. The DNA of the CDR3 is TGTGCCAGCAGCTTAATCGGGGGCGACGCTTTCTTT.